The rows below give T cell receptor beta chains drawn from one sample of a study of shared clonotypes between healthy human individuals. The table came from immunoSEQ multiplex PCR; TCRdb's copy has only in-frame clones and leaves some out. The sample has some 1.5 million clones; approximately 98% are singletons. The material sequenced was naive CD4+ T cells sorted from blood. The source of these receptors is a man aged 30-40 years in good health. The CDR3 runs from the conserved cysteine through the conserved F or W. Fields, in order: CDR3 length, J gene, D gene, V gene, clone size, CDR3 DNA, CDR3 protein. A D gene is named only where the DNA matches it firmly. Where a row states a size, it is once, few, many or the class of an expanded clone; other rows omit it.

len: 19
j_gene: TRBJ2-7
d_gene: TRBD2
v_gene: TRBV5-1
abundance: .
CDR3nt: TGCGCCAGCAGCGGACGACGGACTAGCGGGAGGGCCCAATCCTACGAGCAGTACTTC
CDR3aa: CASSGRRTSGRAQSYEQYF

len: 14
j_gene: TRBJ2-7
d_gene: .
v_gene: TRBV27
abundance: .
CDR3nt: TGTGCCAGCAGTTTTGCTAGCATAAGTCTCGAGCAGTACTTC
CDR3aa: CASSFASISLEQYF

len: 13
j_gene: TRBJ2-7
d_gene: TRBD1
v_gene: TRBV18
abundance: .
CDR3nt: TGTGCCAGCTCACGAGGGACAGTCTACGAGCAGTACTTC
CDR3aa: CASSRGTVYEQYF

len: 13
j_gene: TRBJ1-4
d_gene: .
v_gene: TRBV7-8
abundance: .
CDR3nt: TGTGCCAGCAGGGGAAGGGCTCCTGAAAAACTGTTTTTT
CDR3aa: CASRGRAPEKLFF

len: 13
j_gene: TRBJ1-1
d_gene: .
v_gene: TRBV28
abundance: .
CDR3nt: TGTGCCAGCAGTTTTCAGGGGTCTACTGAAGCTTTCTTT
CDR3aa: CASSFQGSTEAFF

len: 13
j_gene: TRBJ2-7
d_gene: .
v_gene: TRBV7-9
abundance: .
CDR3nt: TGTGCCAGCAGCTCACAGGAGTTAGCGGAGCAGTACTTC
CDR3aa: CASSSQELAEQYF

len: 16
j_gene: TRBJ1-2
d_gene: TRBD1
v_gene: TRBV9
abundance: once
CDR3nt: TGTGCCAGCAGCGGACAGGGTTTTGGGTCCCCAGCTCGCTACACCTTC
CDR3aa: CASSGQGFGSPARYTF

len: 14
j_gene: TRBJ1-2
d_gene: .
v_gene: TRBV28
abundance: .
CDR3nt: TGTGCCACCAGTGGCGCCTGGGTACAATCGGGCTACACCTTC
CDR3aa: CATSGAWVQSGYTF

len: 16
j_gene: TRBJ1-1
d_gene: .
v_gene: TRBV27
abundance: .
CDR3nt: TGTGCCAGCTCATCGCGGGGGGGGTATATGAACACTGAAGCTTTCTTT
CDR3aa: CASSSRGGYMNTEAFF

len: 16
j_gene: TRBJ1-5
d_gene: .
v_gene: TRBV19
abundance: .
CDR3nt: TGTGCCAGTAGTTTTAGGTGGCAGGCGAAAAATCAGCCCCAGCATTTT
CDR3aa: CASSFRWQAKNQPQHF

len: 16
j_gene: TRBJ2-7
d_gene: TRBD2
v_gene: TRBV14
abundance: .
CDR3nt: TGTGCCAGCAGCCAAGATCTCGGGGCTAGCGGAGTCGAGCAGTACTTC
CDR3aa: CASSQDLGASGVEQYF

len: 15
j_gene: TRBJ2-3
d_gene: .
v_gene: TRBV28
abundance: .
CDR3nt: TGTGCCAGCAGTTTTTCTTCGCAAGGCACAGATACGCAGTATTTT
CDR3aa: CASSFSSQGTDTQYF

len: 14
j_gene: TRBJ2-1
d_gene: TRBD2
v_gene: TRBV28
abundance: .
CDR3nt: TGTGCCAGCACCCCGACTAGCGGGGTGAATGAGCAGTTCTTC
CDR3aa: CASTPTSGVNEQFF

len: 15
j_gene: TRBJ2-3
d_gene: .
v_gene: TRBV6-1
abundance: .
CDR3nt: TGTGCCAGCAGTGATGCGGTCTCTAGCACAGATACGCAGTATTTT
CDR3aa: CASSDAVSSTDTQYF

len: 16
j_gene: TRBJ2-2
d_gene: TRBD1
v_gene: TRBV18
abundance: .
CDR3nt: TGTGCCAGCTCACCACCACAGGGGCGGAACACCGGGGAGCTGTTTTTT
CDR3aa: CASSPPQGRNTGELFF

len: 14
j_gene: TRBJ2-3
d_gene: .
v_gene: TRBV28
abundance: .
CDR3nt: TGTGCCAGCAGCCGCGTCGGCGTCGCAGATACGCAGTATTTT
CDR3aa: CASSRVGVADTQYF

len: 15
j_gene: TRBJ1-2
d_gene: .
v_gene: TRBV28
abundance: .
CDR3nt: TGTGCCAGCACCTTCCCCTTGGGGAAAGGATATGGCTACACCTTC
CDR3aa: CASTFPLGKGYGYTF

len: 15
j_gene: TRBJ2-1
d_gene: .
v_gene: TRBV28
abundance: .
CDR3nt: TGTGCCAGCAGTTTTTATCCCGGCTCCTACAATGAGCAGTTCTTC
CDR3aa: CASSFYPGSYNEQFF

len: 16
j_gene: TRBJ1-3
d_gene: .
v_gene: TRBV5-3
abundance: .
CDR3nt: TGTGCCAGAAGCTTGTGTCGGAGGGCCAATGGAAACACCATATATTTT
CDR3aa: CARSLCRRANGNTIYF

len: 21
j_gene: TRBJ2-1
d_gene: TRBD2
v_gene: TRBV18
abundance: .
CDR3nt: TGTGCCAGCTCACCTTTTCGACCCTCGTCGGTAGCGGGAGGGGACTACAATGAGCAGTTCTTC
CDR3aa: CASSPFRPSSVAGGDYNEQFF

len: 13
j_gene: TRBJ2-2
d_gene: .
v_gene: TRBV9
abundance: .
CDR3nt: TGTGCCAGCAGCGTAAGAGGGGCCGGGGAGCTGTTTTTT
CDR3aa: CASSVRGAGELFF